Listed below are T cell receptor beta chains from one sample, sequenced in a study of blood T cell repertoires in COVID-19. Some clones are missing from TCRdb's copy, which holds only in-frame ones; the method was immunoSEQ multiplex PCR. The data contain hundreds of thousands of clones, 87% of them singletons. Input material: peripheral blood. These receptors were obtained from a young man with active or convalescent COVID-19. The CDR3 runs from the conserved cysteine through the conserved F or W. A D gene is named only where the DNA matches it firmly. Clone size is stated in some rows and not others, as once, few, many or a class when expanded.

CDR3 DNA: TGCGCCAGCAGCCAAGACGGGGGTGGCTACACCTTC
CDR3 protein: CASSQDGGGYTF
D gene: .
V gene: TRBV4-3
clone size: .
J gene: TRBJ1-2

CDR3 DNA: TGTGCCAGCAGCCAAGCTTCTCCGGGACAGGGGGCAGTTGGAAACACCATATATTTT
CDR3 protein: CASSQASPGQGAVGNTIYF
D gene: TRBD1
V gene: TRBV3-1/TRBV3-2
clone size: once
J gene: TRBJ1-3

CDR3 DNA: TGTGCCAGCAGCTTAGTAGGGACTAGCGGGACTGAGCAGTTCTTC
CDR3 protein: CASSLVGTSGTEQFF
D gene: TRBD2
V gene: TRBV11-2
clone size: .
J gene: TRBJ2-1

CDR3 DNA: TGTGCCAGCAGGCCACTACAGGGGAGCAATCAGCCCCAGCATTTT
CDR3 protein: CASRPLQGSNQPQHF
D gene: TRBD1
V gene: TRBV6-5
clone size: once
J gene: TRBJ1-5

CDR3 DNA: TGTGCCACCAGTAACCCGATTAAGGGGCGCGCAACTAATGAAAAACTGTTTTTT
CDR3 protein: CATSNPIKGRATNEKLFF
D gene: .
V gene: TRBV15
clone size: few
J gene: TRBJ1-4

CDR3 DNA: TGTGCCAGCAGTTTACTGGAGGATGAAAAACTGTTTTTT
CDR3 protein: CASSLLEDEKLFF
D gene: .
V gene: TRBV12-3/TRBV12-4
clone size: .
J gene: TRBJ1-4

CDR3 DNA: TGTGCCAGCAGCCTTGCGCAGGCAGGGGGAAACACCATATATTTT
CDR3 protein: CASSLAQAGGNTIYF
D gene: .
V gene: TRBV5-4
clone size: .
J gene: TRBJ1-3

CDR3 DNA: TGTGCCAGCAAACCGACAGGGGGCTTATATGGCTACACCTTC
CDR3 protein: CASKPTGGLYGYTF
D gene: TRBD1
V gene: TRBV6-5
clone size: .
J gene: TRBJ1-2

CDR3 DNA: TGTGCCCTCCGAGGCGGGGAGAAAGAGACCCAGTACTTC
CDR3 protein: CALRGGEKETQYF
D gene: .
V gene: TRBV7-9
clone size: .
J gene: TRBJ2-5

CDR3 DNA: TGTGCCACCCGGGACAGTAATTTAGCCAAAAACATTCAGTACTTC
CDR3 protein: CATRDSNLAKNIQYF
D gene: TRBD1
V gene: TRBV28
clone size: .
J gene: TRBJ2-4

CDR3 DNA: TGCGCCAGCAGCGAGACGCCCGGACAGGCTCGGGAGACCCAGTACTTC
CDR3 protein: CASSETPGQARETQYF
D gene: TRBD1
V gene: TRBV5-1
clone size: once
J gene: TRBJ2-5

CDR3 DNA: TGTGCCTGGAGTGTAAGGTGGGGAGCCCTCAACACTGAAGCTTTCTTT
CDR3 protein: CAWSVRWGALNTEAFF
D gene: .
V gene: TRBV30
clone size: .
J gene: TRBJ1-1

CDR3 DNA: TGCGCCAGCAGAACCCACCTGGACTGGAACACTGAAGCTTTCTTT
CDR3 protein: CASRTHLDWNTEAFF
D gene: .
V gene: TRBV5-1
clone size: .
J gene: TRBJ1-1

CDR3 DNA: TGCGCCAGCAGTCCCGACAGGGTGAACTATGGCTACACCTTC
CDR3 protein: CASSPDRVNYGYTF
D gene: TRBD1
V gene: TRBV10-2
clone size: few
J gene: TRBJ1-2

CDR3 DNA: TGTGCCAGTAGTCCAAGGACAGGGGGCAACTATGGCTACACCTTC
CDR3 protein: CASSPRTGGNYGYTF
D gene: TRBD1
V gene: TRBV19
clone size: .
J gene: TRBJ1-2

CDR3 DNA: TGTGCCAGCAGCTATAGCGATACGCAGTATTTT
CDR3 protein: CASSYSDTQYF
D gene: .
V gene: TRBV13
clone size: .
J gene: TRBJ2-3

CDR3 DNA: TGTGCCAGCAGTTATGAGGAGGGACTAGCGGGAGGGTATGAGCAGTTCTTC
CDR3 protein: CASSYEEGLAGGYEQFF
D gene: TRBD2
V gene: TRBV6-2/TRBV6-3
clone size: .
J gene: TRBJ2-1

CDR3 DNA: TGTGCCAGTAGTATGAGGGACTACGAGCAGTACTTC
CDR3 protein: CASSMRDYEQYF
D gene: .
V gene: TRBV19
clone size: .
J gene: TRBJ2-7

CDR3 DNA: TGTGCCAGCAGCTTAGGTCTGCAGGGGGCTGTGGATGAGCAGTTCTTC
CDR3 protein: CASSLGLQGAVDEQFF
D gene: TRBD1
V gene: TRBV7-3
clone size: once
J gene: TRBJ2-1

CDR3 DNA: TGTGCCAGCAGCTCCGGGACTAGCCCCTACGAGCAGTACTTC
CDR3 protein: CASSSGTSPYEQYF
D gene: TRBD2
V gene: TRBV27
clone size: .
J gene: TRBJ2-7

CDR3 DNA: TGTGCCAGCAGCTTAGGGGGCAGGGCCCCAAATTCACCCCTCCACTTT
CDR3 protein: CASSLGGRAPNSPLHF
D gene: .
V gene: TRBV7-2
clone size: .
J gene: TRBJ1-6

CDR3 DNA: TGCGCCAGCAGACCGGACAGCTACACTGAAGCTTTCTTT
CDR3 protein: CASRPDSYTEAFF
D gene: .
V gene: TRBV5-1
clone size: few
J gene: TRBJ1-1

CDR3 DNA: TGTGCCAGCAGAGGGTTAGGGGCTGGAAACACCATATATTTT
CDR3 protein: CASRGLGAGNTIYF
D gene: .
V gene: TRBV6-5
clone size: .
J gene: TRBJ1-3

CDR3 DNA: TGTGCCTGGAGTGCGGGGGGATTCGATGGCTACACCTTC
CDR3 protein: CAWSAGGFDGYTF
D gene: .
V gene: TRBV30
clone size: .
J gene: TRBJ1-2

CDR3 DNA: TGCGCCAGCAGCTTTCCGGGACAGGGGGCTACCAGCTCCTACAATGAGCAGTTCTTC
CDR3 protein: CASSFPGQGATSSYNEQFF
D gene: TRBD1
V gene: TRBV5-1
clone size: .
J gene: TRBJ2-1

CDR3 DNA: TGTGCCAGCAGACCGGGAAGCCAAGAGACCCAGTACTTC
CDR3 protein: CASRPGSQETQYF
D gene: .
V gene: TRBV12-3/TRBV12-4
clone size: .
J gene: TRBJ2-5

CDR3 DNA: TGTGCCAGCAGCTCAGGGTCCTATGGCTACACCTTC
CDR3 protein: CASSSGSYGYTF
D gene: .
V gene: TRBV5-4
clone size: once
J gene: TRBJ1-2

CDR3 DNA: TGTGCCAGCAGTTTTGTGGGGACAGGGGATAATTCACCCCTCCACTTT
CDR3 protein: CASSFVGTGDNSPLHF
D gene: TRBD1
V gene: TRBV28
clone size: .
J gene: TRBJ1-6